The clone carrying this T cell receptor beta chain was recorded at least ten times. Its antigen remains unidentified. Using RNA template, CDR3s of TCR alpha and beta were amplified with iRepertoire arm-PCR. TCRdb reanalysed the multiplex PCR reads using MiXCR and keeps one entry per CDR3 protein. Found here are 150,000 to 200,000 distinct CDR3 sequences, roughly 32% of them singletons; the top ten hold over 20%. J gave up 5 bases and V 5 bases, and 6 bases lay outside the gene matches. This CDR3 has 14 residues. Per the germline V gene, CDR1 is DFQATT and CDR2 is SNEGSKA (reference sequence). This specimen belongs to a study of glioma-infiltrating T cells. General observations from the study: Non-neoplastic patients had below-expected tissue-blood divergence, while all gliomas exceeded expectation.

The TCR was taken from a human donor with low-grade glioma or glioblastoma, undergoing nonglioma brain surgery, or in good health (not recorded which). Sequencing was carried out using glioma tissue, nonneoplastic brain tissue, or PBMCs (not recorded which). This chain connects TRBV20-1 to TRBJ1-4, with 9 bases matching TRBD1. The CDR3 DNA is TGCAGTGCTTCACAGGGGGCTCCAAATGAAAAACTGTTTTTT. It codes for CSASQGAPNEKLFF.